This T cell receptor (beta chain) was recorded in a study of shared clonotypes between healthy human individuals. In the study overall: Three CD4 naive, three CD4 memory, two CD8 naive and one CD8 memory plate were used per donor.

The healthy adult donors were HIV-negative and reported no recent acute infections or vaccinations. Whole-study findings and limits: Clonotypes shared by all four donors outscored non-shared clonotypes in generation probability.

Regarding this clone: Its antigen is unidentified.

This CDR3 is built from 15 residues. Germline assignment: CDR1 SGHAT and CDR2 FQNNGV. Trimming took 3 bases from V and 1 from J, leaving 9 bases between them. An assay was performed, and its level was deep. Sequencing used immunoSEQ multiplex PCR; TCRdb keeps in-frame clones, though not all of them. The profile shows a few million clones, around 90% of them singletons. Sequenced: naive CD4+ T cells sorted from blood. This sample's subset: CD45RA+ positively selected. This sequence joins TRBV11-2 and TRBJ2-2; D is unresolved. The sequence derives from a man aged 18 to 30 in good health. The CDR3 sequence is CASSFNPGNTGELFF. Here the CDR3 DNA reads TGTGCCAGCAGCTTTAACCCGGGGAACACCGGGGAGCTGTTTTTT.